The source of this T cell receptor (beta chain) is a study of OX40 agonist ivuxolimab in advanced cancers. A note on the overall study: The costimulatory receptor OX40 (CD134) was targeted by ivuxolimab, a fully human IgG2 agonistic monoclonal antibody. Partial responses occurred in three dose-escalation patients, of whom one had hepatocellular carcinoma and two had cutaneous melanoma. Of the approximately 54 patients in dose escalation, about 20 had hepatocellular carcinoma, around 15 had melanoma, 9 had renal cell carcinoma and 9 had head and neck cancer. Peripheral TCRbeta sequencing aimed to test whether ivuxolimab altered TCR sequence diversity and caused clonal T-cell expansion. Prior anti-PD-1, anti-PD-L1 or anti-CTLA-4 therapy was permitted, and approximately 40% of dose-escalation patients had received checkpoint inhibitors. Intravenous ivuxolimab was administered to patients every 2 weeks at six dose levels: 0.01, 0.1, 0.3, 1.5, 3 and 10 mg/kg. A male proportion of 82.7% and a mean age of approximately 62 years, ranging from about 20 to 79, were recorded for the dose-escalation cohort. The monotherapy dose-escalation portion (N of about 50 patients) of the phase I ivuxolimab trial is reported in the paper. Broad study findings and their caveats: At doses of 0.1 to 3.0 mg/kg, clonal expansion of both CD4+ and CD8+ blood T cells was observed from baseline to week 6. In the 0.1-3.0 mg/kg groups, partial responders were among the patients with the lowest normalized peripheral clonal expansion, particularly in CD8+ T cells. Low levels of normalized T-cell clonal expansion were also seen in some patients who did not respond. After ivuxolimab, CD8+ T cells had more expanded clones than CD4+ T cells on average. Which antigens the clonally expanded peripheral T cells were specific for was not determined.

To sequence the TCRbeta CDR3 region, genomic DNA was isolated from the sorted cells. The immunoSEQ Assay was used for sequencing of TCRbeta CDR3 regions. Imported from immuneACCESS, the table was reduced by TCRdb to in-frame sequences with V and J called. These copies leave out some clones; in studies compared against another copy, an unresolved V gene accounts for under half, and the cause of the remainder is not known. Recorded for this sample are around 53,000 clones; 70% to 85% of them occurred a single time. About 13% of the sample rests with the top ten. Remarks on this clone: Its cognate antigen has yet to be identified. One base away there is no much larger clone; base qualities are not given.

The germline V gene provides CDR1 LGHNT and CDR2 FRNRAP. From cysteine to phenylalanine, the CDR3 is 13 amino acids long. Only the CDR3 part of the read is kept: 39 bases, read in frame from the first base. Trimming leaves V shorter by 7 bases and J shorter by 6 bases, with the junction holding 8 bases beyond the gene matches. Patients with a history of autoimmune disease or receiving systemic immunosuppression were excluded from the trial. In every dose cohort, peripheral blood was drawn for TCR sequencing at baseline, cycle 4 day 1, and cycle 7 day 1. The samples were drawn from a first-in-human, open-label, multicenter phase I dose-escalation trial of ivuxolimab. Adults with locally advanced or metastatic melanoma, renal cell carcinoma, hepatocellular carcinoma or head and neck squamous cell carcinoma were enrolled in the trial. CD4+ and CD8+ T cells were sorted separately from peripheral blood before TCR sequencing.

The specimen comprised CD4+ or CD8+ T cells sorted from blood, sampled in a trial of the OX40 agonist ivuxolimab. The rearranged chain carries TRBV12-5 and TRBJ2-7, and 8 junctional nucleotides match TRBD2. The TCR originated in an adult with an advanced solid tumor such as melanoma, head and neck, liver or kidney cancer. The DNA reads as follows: TGTGCTAGTGCCCCGAGCGGGAGTGGCGAGCAGTACTTC. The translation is CASAPSGSGEQYF.